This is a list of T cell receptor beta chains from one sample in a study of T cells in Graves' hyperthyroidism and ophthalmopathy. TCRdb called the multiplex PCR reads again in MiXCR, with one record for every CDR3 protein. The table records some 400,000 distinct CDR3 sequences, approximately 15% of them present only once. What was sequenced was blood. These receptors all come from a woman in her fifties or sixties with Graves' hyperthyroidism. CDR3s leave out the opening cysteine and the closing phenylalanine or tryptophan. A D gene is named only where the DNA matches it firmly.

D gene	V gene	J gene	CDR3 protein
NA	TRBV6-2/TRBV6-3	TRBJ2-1	ASSDSPNNNEQF
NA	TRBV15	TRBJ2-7	ATSRAPNRGDEQY
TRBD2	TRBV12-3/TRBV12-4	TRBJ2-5	ASSLSRSLAGGSETQY
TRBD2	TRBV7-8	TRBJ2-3	ASSLSWGTSGLSDTQY
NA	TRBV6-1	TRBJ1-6	AVRLGSYNSPLH
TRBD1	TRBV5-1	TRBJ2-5	ASSLGQGAYQETQY
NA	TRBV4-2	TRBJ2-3	ATSWGEDTGTQY
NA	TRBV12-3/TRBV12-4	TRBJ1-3	ASSPGGSVNTIY
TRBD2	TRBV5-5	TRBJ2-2	ASSLAFVLAGDPTGELF
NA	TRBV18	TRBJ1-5	ASSPLAPTYGNQPQH
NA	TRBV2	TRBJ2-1	ASKARSYNEQF
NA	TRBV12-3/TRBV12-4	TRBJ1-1	ASSLLPLPNTEAF
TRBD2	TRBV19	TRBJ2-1	ASSIGLAGGNNEQF
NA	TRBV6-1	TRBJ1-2	ASREDGNYGYT
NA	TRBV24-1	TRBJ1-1	ATSGPGTTNTEAF
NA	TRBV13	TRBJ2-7	ASSLGSGPYYEQY
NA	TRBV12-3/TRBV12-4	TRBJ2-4	ASSHDRPGAAKNIQY
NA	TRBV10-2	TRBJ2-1	ASSARGTQTYNEQF
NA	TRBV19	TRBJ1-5	ASSIGFRWQPQH
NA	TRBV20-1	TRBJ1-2	SAKTPGYLGYT
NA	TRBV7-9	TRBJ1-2	ASSLRQGSYGYT
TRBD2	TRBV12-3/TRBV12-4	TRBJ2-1	ASSYSGKGDYNEQF
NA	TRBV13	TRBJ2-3	ASSSFLGRGTDTQY
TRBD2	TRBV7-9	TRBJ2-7	ASRRLAGGGEQY
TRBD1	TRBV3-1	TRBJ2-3	ASRSGTGDPDTQY
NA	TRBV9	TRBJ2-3	ASRGYTDTQY
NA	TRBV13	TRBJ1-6	ASSSLTGNSRPLH
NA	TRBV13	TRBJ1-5	ASSLRAGQPQH
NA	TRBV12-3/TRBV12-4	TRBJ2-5	ASSLQEQETQY
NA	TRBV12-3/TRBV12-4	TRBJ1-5	ASSSSGEDQPQH
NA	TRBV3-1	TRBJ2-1	ASSQGAPHNEQF
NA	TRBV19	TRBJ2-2	ASSRQDDYTGELF
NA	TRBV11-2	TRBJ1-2	ASSLDNYYGYT
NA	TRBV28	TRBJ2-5	ASSPPPGPETQY
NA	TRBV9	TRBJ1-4	ASSPVGGNEKLF
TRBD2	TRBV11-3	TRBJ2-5	ASSPLGTSGWETQY
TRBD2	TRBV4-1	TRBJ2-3	ASSLWTSATDTQY
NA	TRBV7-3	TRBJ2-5	ASSVSYQETQY
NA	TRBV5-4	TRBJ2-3	ASSLPGLEADTQY
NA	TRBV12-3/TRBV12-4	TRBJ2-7	ASSPPGLSRFYEQY
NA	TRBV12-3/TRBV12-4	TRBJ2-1	ASSFRGVTAHNEQF